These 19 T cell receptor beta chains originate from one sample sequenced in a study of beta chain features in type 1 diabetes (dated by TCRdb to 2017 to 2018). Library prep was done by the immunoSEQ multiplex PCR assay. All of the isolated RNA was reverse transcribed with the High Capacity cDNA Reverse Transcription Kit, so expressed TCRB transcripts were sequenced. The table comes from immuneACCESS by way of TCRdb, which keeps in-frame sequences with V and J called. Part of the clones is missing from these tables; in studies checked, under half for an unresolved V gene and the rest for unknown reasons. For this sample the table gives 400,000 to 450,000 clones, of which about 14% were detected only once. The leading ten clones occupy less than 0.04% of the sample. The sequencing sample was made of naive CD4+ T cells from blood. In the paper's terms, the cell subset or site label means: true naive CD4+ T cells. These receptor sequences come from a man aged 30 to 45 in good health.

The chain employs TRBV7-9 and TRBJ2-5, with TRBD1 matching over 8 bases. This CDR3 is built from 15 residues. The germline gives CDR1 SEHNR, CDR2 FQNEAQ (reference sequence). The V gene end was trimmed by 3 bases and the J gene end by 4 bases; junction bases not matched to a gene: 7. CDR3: CASSLDRVVAETQYF. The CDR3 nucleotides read TGTGCCAGCAGCTTGGACAGGGTAGTGGCAGAGACCCAGTACTTC. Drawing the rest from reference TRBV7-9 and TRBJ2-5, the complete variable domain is DTGVSQNPRHKITKRGQNVTFRCDPISEHNRLYWYRQTLGQGPEFLTYFQNEAQLEKSRLLSDRFSAERPKGSFSTLEIQRTEQGDSAMYLCASSLDRVVAETQYFGPGTRLLVL.

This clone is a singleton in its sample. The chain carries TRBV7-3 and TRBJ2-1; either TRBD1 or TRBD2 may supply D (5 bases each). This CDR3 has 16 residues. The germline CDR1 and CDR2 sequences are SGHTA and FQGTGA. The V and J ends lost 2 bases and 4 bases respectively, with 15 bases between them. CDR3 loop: CASSLRGGNWYNEQFF. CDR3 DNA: TGTGCCAGCAGCTTACGGGGCGGAAATTGGTACAATGAGCAGTTCTTC.

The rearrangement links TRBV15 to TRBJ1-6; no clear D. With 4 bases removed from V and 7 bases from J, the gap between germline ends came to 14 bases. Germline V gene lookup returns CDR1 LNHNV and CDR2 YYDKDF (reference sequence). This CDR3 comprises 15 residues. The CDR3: CATSISPGLNSPLHF. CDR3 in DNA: TGTGCCACCAGCATATCTCCCGGACTGAATTCACCCCTCCACTTT. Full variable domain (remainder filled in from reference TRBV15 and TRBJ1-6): DAMVIQNPRYQVTQFGKPVTLSCSQTLNHNVMYWYQQKSSQAPKLLFHYYDKDFNNEADTPDNFQSRRPNTSFCFLDIRSPGLGDTAMYLCATSISPGLNSPLHFGNGTRLTVT.

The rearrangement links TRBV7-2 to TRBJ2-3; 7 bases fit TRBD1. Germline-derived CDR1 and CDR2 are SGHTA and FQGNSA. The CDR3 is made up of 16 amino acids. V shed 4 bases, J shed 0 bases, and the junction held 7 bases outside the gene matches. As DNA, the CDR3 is TGTGCCAGCAGCTCCAGGACAGGAGAAAGCACAGATACGCAGTATTTT. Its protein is CASSSRTGESTDTQYF. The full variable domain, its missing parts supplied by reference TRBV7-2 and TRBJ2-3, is GAGVSQSPSNKVTEKGKDVELRCDPISGHTALYWYRQSLGQGLEFLIYFQGNSAPDKSGLPSDRFSAERTGGSVSTLTIQRTQQEDSAVYLCASSSRTGESTDTQYFGPGTRLTVL.

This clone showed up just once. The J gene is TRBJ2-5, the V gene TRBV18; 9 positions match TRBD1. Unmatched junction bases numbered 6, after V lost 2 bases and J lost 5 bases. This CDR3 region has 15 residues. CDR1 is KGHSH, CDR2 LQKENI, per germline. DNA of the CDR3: TGTGCCAGCTCACCAGGGACAGGGAAGAGGGAGACCCAGTACTTC. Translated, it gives CASSPGTGKRETQYF.

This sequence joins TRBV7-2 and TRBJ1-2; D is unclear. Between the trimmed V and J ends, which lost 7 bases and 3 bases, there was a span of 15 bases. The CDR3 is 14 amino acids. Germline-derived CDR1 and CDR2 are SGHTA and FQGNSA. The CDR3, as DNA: TGTGCCAGCAACAGAAGAGACACGTACTATGGCTACACCTTC. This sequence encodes CASNRRDTYYGYTF. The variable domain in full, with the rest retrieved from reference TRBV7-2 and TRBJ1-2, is GAGVSQSPSNKVTEKGKDVELRCDPISGHTALYWYRQSLGQGLEFLIYFQGNSAPDKSGLPSDRFSAERTGGSVSTLTIQRTQQEDSAVYLCASNRRDTYYGYTFGSGTRLTVV.

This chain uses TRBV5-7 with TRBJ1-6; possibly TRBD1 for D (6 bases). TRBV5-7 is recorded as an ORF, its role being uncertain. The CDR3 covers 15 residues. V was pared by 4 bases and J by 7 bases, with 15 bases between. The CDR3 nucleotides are TGTGCCAGCAGCGGAACAGGGCTGCGCAATTCACCCCTCCACTTT. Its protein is CASSGTGLRNSPLHF.

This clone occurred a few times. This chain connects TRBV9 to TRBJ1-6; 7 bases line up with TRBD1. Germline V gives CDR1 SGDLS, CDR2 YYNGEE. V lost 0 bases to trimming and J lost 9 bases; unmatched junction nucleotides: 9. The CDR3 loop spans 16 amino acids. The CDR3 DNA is TGTGCCAGCAGCGTAGCTGCGACAGGGCTGGCTTCACCCCTCCACTTT. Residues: CASSVAATGLASPLHF.

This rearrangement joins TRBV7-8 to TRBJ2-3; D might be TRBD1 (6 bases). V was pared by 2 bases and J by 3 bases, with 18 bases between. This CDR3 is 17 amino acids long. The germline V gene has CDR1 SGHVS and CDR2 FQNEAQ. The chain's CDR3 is CASSLILGTKATDTQYF. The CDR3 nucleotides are TGTGCCAGCAGCTTAATTCTCGGGACAAAAGCGACAGATACGCAGTATTTT.

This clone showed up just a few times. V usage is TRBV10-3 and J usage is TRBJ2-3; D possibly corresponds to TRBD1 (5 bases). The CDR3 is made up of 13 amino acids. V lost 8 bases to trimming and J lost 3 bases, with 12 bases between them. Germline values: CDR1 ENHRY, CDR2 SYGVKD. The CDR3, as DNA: TGTGCCATCGGTGGAGCAGGGACAGATACGCAGTATTTT. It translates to CAIGGAGTDTQYF.

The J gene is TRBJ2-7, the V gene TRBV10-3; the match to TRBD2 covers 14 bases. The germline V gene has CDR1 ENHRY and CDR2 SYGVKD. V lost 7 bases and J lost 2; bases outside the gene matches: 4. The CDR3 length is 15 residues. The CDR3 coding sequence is TGTGCCATCACCCAGGGACTAGCGGGGGCCTACGAGCAGTACTTC. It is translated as CAITQGLAGAYEQYF.

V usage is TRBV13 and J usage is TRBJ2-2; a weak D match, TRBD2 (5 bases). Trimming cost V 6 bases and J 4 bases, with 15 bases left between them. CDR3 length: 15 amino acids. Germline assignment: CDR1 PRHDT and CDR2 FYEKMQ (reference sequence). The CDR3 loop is CASSQTRGFTGELFF. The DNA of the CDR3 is TGTGCCAGCAGTCAGACCAGAGGGTTCACCGGGGAGCTGTTTTTT.

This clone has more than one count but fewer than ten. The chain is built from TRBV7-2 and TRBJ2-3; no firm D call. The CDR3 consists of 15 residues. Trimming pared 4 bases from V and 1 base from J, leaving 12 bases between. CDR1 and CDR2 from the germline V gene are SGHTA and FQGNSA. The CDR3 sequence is CASSSPLLGTDTQYF. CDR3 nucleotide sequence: TGTGCCAGCAGCTCCCCGTTGCTTGGCACAGATACGCAGTATTTT. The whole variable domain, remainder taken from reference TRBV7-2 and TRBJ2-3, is GAGVSQSPSNKVTEKGKDVELRCDPISGHTALYWYRQSLGQGLEFLIYFQGNSAPDKSGLPSDRFSAERTGGSVSTLTIQRTQQEDSAVYLCASSSPLLGTDTQYFGPGTRLTVL.

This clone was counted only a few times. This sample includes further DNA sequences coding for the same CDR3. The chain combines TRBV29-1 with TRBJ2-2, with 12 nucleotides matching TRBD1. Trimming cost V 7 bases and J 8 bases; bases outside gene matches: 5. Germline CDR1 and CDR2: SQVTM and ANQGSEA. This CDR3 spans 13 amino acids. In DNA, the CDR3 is TGCAGCGCCGGGACAGGGGGCACTGGGGAGCTGTTTTTT. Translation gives CSAGTGGTGELFF.

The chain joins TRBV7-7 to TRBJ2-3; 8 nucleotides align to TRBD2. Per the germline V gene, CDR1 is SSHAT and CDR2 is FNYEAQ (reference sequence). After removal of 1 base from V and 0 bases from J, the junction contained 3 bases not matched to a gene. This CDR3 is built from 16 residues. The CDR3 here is CASSLGTSGSTDTQYF. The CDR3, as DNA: TGTGCCAGCAGCTTAGGAACTAGCGGAAGCACAGATACGCAGTATTTT.

The CDR3 coding sequence is TGTGCTAGTCGCGCCCACGGCATGAACACTGAAGCTTTCTTT. As protein: CASRAHGMNTEAFF. The chain couples TRBV12-5 to TRBJ1-1; D ambiguous. Trimming removed 8 bases from V and 0 bases from J, with 13 bases in between. This CDR3 contains 14 residues. CDR1 LGHNT and CDR2 FRNRAP come from the germline V gene.

This CDR3 reads CASSAGLAGGYTGELFF. The CDR3 DNA follows: TGTGCCAGCAGCGCAGGACTAGCGGGGGGCTACACCGGGGAGCTGTTTTTT. V usage is TRBV11-2 and J usage is TRBJ2-2; 14 positions agree with TRBD2. J gave up 3 bases and V 5 bases, and 5 bases lay outside the gene matches. This CDR3 is 17 amino acids long. The V gene's germline CDR1 is SGHAT and CDR2 FQNNGV.

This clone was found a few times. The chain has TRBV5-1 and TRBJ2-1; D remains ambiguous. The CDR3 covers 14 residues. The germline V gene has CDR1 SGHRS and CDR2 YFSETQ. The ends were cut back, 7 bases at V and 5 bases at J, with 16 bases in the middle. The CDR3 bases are TGCGCCAGCGGAATTGTCGTCAAAGACAATGAGCAGTTCTTC. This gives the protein CASGIVVKDNEQFF. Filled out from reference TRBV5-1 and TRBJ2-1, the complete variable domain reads KAGVTQTPRYLIKTRGQQVTLSCSPISGHRSVSWYQQTPGQGLQFLFEYFSETQRNKGNFPGRFSGRQFSNSRSEMNVSTLELGDSALYLCASGIVVKDNEQFFGPGTRLTVL.

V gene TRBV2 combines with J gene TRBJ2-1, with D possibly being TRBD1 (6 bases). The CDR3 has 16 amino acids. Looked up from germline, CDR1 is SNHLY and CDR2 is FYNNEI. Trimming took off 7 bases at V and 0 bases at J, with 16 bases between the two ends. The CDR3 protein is CASTPWGTSSYNEQFF. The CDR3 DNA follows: TGTGCCAGCACCCCATGGGGGACAAGCTCCTACAATGAGCAGTTCTTC.